This TCR beta chain originates from a study of blood T cell repertoires in COVID-19 (dated by TCRdb to between 2020 and 2021). For the study in its entirety: The collaborator samples originated in the United States, Italy and Spain and spanned the acute and convalescent phases of COVID-19. The material from the prospective study consisted of cDNA or gDNA derived from T cells, B-cell-depleted T cells, or PBMCs. The dataset comprised deeply sampled blood TCRbeta repertoires from subjects exposed to, actively infected with, or recovered from COVID-19. The repertoires were made available in a free public database intended to serve as a resource for research on the immune response to SARS-CoV-2. The samples were drawn from the first 160 participants of the ongoing ImmuneRACE study and from 1,200 or so subjects provided by 6 global collaborators. A de-identified subject ID, COVID-19 status, age in years and sex were almost always included in the sample metadata. Where available, HLA class I and class II types were obtained from metadata supplied by the sample provider rather than from assay-based typing.

TCRbeta CDR3 regions were amplified from genomic DNA using the immunoSEQ Assay, a bias-controlled multiplex PCR. The source study handled its data this way. Nucleated cell counts per sample were estimated from amplification of reference gene primers within the assay. To quantify the absolute abundance of each unique TCRbeta CDR3 rearrangement, sequence reads were collapsed and filtered. For each sample, productive Simpson clonality was calculated as the square root of Simpson's diversity index across productive rearrangements. TCRdb retrieved this table from immuneACCESS and kept in-frame rearrangements only. Not all clones are present; in checked studies, unresolved V genes account for under half, and no reason is known for the remainder. That table supplies the V and J calls and clone size; D and trimming were determined from the DNA. Within this sample are 200,000 or so clones, with more than 80% of them counted one time only. The ten largest clones represent about 4% of the sample.

The CDR3 holds 14 amino acids from the cysteine to the phenylalanine. Here the CDR3 DNA is all that survives: 42 bases in frame from base 1. V is reduced by 1 base and J by 3 bases, leaving a spacing of 9 bases between them. CDR1 is given as LNHNV and CDR2 as YYDKDF, both from the germline V gene (reference sequence). Concerning this clone: The antigen it binds to is not known. One base away there is no much larger clone; base qualities are not given.

The study at large found these results: The amount of clinical and demographic metadata varied by source and participant and was provided uncurated.

Enrolling through a virtual design, the prospective study's participants ranged in age from roughly 18 to 90 years and lived across about two dozen United States geographic areas. In the prospective study, participants were assigned to cohorts based on the clinical history participants reported in a screening survey and a study questionnaire. Mobile phlebotomists in the prospective study collected whole blood, serum and a nasopharyngeal or oropharyngeal swab from every participant. Over a roughly 2-month period, participants in the prospective study had the option of providing additional blood draws and questionnaires. Blood samples from the prospective study were shipped frozen or at room temperature prior to DNA extraction.

The sequence came from a middle-aged woman with acute COVID-19. The chain is made from TRBV15 and TRBJ2-5, with TRBD1 tentatively as D gene (5 bases match). The sequenced sample was PBMCs or T cells enriched from blood (not recorded which). The DNA reads as follows: TGTGCCACCAGCAGAGGCAGGGCCGAAGAGACCCAGTACTTC. Its translation reads: CATSRGRAEETQYF. When the CDR3 is completed using the reference TRBV15 and TRBJ2-5 genes on either side, the full variable domain is DAMVIQNPRYQVTQFGKPVTLSCSQTLNHNVMYWYQQKSSQAPKLLFHYYDKDFNNEADTPDNFQSRRPNTSFCFLDIRSPGLGDTAMYLCATSRGRAEETQYFGPGTRLLVL.